The TCR beta chain under discussion was sequenced for a study of cytomegalovirus exposure and HLA in healthy donors. PCR was performed using 60 Vbeta and 13 Jbeta primers. The assay was immunoSEQ multiplex PCR, and TCRdb's table has in-frame clones only and misses some. Of 110,000 to 150,000 clones in the sample, 70% to 75% were seen once. Per the germline V gene, CDR1 is SGHVS and CDR2 is FQNEAQ. The CDR3 consists of 19 residues. With V trimmed by 3 bases and J by 0 bases, 10 bases remained unmatched. This chain uses TRBV7-8 with TRBJ1-3; 11 bases align to TRBD1. Material for sequencing was PBMCs. The TCR was taken from a woman aged 40 to 50 in good health and CMV-seronegative. The CDR3 region is CASSFRDRGDPYSGNTIYF. CDR3 sequence (DNA): TGTGCCAGCAGCTTCCGGGACAGGGGGGATCCCTACTCTGGAAACACCATATATTTT.